This T cell receptor (beta chain) originates from a study of response to subunit inactivated influenza vaccine. Whole-study findings and limits: The study's authors posited that every seasonal influenza vaccination enlists few new T cells.

TCRdb re-called the RT-PCR reads with MiXCR, one entry per CDR3 protein. Here the sample spans hundreds of thousands of distinct CDR3 sequences, less than 10% being singletons. The germline V gene has CDR1 SGHRS and CDR2 YFSETQ. The CDR3 covers 17 residues. Trimming pared 0 bases from V and 0 bases from J, leaving 13 bases between. For this clonotype: The antigen remains undetermined.

The clonotype was recovered from a man aged 50 to 75 who received an inactivated influenza vaccine. The rearrangement uses TRBV5-1 and TRBJ2-1; D not certain. Here the sequenced sample was PBMCs from blood, taken approximately 25 months after vaccination. The CDR3 coding sequence is TGCGCCAGCAGCTTGGATGTGGGTCCTTCCTCCTACAATGAGCAGTTCTTC. As protein: CASSLDVGPSSYNEQFF.